This entry lists 16 T cell receptor beta chains sequenced from one sample in a study of T cell repertoires in ileal Crohn's disease. Measured with immunoSEQ multiplex PCR; TCRdb has only the in-frame clones, and not every one. This table holds approximately 27,000 clones, 80% found once. The specimen was ileal tissue. These receptors all stem from an adult with Crohn's disease.

The chain is built from TRBV5-1 and TRBJ1-4, with 7 bases lining up with TRBD1. Germline V gene data show CDR1 as SGHRS and CDR2 as YFSETQ. Unmatched junction bases numbered 6, after V lost 4 bases and J lost 6 bases. This CDR3 has 14 residues. The CDR3 nucleotides read TGCGCCAGCAGCCCGAGCGACAGGGATGAAAAACTGTTTTTT. Amino acids: CASSPSDRDEKLFF. The full variable domain, with the rest looked up from reference TRBV5-1 and TRBJ1-4, is KAGVTQTPRYLIKTRGQQVTLSCSPISGHRSVSWYQQTPGQGLQFLFEYFSETQRNKGNFPGRFSGRQFSNSRSEMNVSTLELGDSALYLCASSPSDRDEKLFFGSGTQLSVL.

The J gene is TRBJ1-1, the V gene TRBV7-8; possibly TRBD1 for D (6 bases). Per the germline V gene, CDR1 is SGHVS and CDR2 is FQNEAQ. V lost 1 base, J lost 6 bases, and 6 bases lay in between. There are 12 residues in the CDR3. The CDR3 coding sequence is TGTGCCAGCAGCTTAGGGGGGCCTGAAGCTTTCTTT. It translates to CASSLGGPEAFF.

V is TRBV15 and J is TRBJ2-1, with a tentative D call TRBD2 (7 bases). CDR1 is LNHNV and CDR2 is YYDKDF in the germline V gene (reference sequence). Trimming took off 0 bases at V and 0 bases at J, with 9 bases between the two ends. The CDR3 sequence is 16 residues long. CDR3 sequence: CATSRDRGGSYNEQFF. Written as DNA, the CDR3 is TGTGCCACCAGCAGAGATAGGGGGGGCTCCTACAATGAGCAGTTCTTC.

This chain uses TRBV7-2 with TRBJ2-5; 10 nucleotides match TRBD2. The V segment lost 6 bases and the J segment 6 bases; nucleotides outside the gene matches: 10. CDR3 length: 15 amino acids. The germline V gene encodes CDR1 SGHTA and CDR2 FQGNSA. This chain's CDR3 is CASRASGGPGQTQYF. The CDR3 nucleotides are TGTGCCAGCAGGGCTAGCGGGGGCCCGGGGCAGACCCAGTACTTC.

This clone turned up a few times. The CDR3 region has the DNA TGTGCCAGCAGCCAGACGTCCGGGGATGGCTACACCTTC. Translating it yields CASSQTSGDGYTF. The chain links TRBV7-9 to TRBJ1-2, with D hard to call. The V end was cut by 5 bases, the J end by 6 bases, with 13 bases between. Germline values: CDR1 SEHNR, CDR2 FQNEAQ (reference sequence). CDR3 size: 13 residues.

The chain uses TRBV6-6 and TRBJ2-5; D ambiguous. The CDR3 is made up of 14 amino acids. Germline V gene data show CDR1 as MNHNY and CDR2 as SVGAGI (reference sequence). The V gene lost 7 bases and the J gene lost 4 bases, with 16 bases spanning the gap. CDR3 amino acids: CASTEPGHGETQYF. CDR3 sequence (DNA): TGTGCCAGCACCGAACCGGGTCATGGAGAGACCCAGTACTTC.

The genes are TRBV7-7 and TRBJ2-1, with TRBD2 matching over 8 bases. Per the germline V gene, CDR1 is SSHAT and CDR2 is FNYEAQ (reference sequence). V shed 4 bases and J 7 bases; nucleotides not matched to a gene: 15. This CDR3 is 17 amino acids long. CDR3 loop: CASSSRLLDTGGNEQFF. CDR3 nucleotides: TGTGCCAGCAGCTCCCGTTTATTGGACACGGGAGGGAATGAGCAGTTCTTC.

The chain couples TRBV11-2 to TRBJ2-2; 9 bases line up with TRBD2. Losses at the gene ends were 5 bases for V and 6 bases for J; bases not matched to a gene: 7. The CDR3 is 15 amino acids. In germline, CDR1 is SGHAT, CDR2 FQNNGV. The CDR3 loop is CASSPSSGAAGELFF. The CDR3 nucleotides read TGTGCCAGCAGCCCCTCTAGCGGGGCCGCCGGGGAGCTGTTTTTT.

The rearrangement uses TRBV4-2 and TRBJ2-7; no firm D call. CDR3 length: 15 residues. In germline, CDR1 is LGHNA, CDR2 YNFKEQ. Trimming pared 1 base from V and 2 bases from J, leaving 12 bases between. CDR3 protein: CASSQGPELTYEQYF. The CDR3 region has the DNA TGTGCCAGCAGCCAAGGTCCCGAACTAACCTACGAGCAGTACTTC.

CDR3 bases: TGTGCCAGCAGTTGGACAGGGGAAAGCGAGCAGTACTTC. This sequence encodes CASSWTGESEQYF. This chain connects TRBV7-2 to TRBJ2-7; 9 bases are shared with TRBD1. The CDR3 spans 13 residues. The germline V gene has CDR1 SGHTA and CDR2 FQGNSA. Trimming removed 6 bases from V and 6 bases from J; junction bases left unmatched: 6.

The CDR3 protein is CASSSRQGGGYTF. The CDR3, as DNA: TGTGCCAGCAGTTCCAGACAGGGTGGCGGCTACACCTTC. The chain employs TRBV6-5 and TRBJ1-2, with 7 nucleotides matching TRBD1. Germline-derived CDR1 and CDR2 are MNHEY and SVGAGI. The V gene end was trimmed by 4 bases and the J gene end by 8 bases; junction bases not matched to a gene: 7. This CDR3 contains 13 residues.

The table lists this clone with a count of one. This sequence joins TRBV30 and TRBJ2-3; TRBD2 matches at 7 bases. Germline-derived CDR1 and CDR2 are GTSNPN and SVGIG (reference sequence). The V segment lost 6 bases and the J segment 5 bases; nucleotides outside the gene matches: 11. This CDR3 is built from 14 residues. The CDR3 DNA reads as TGTGCCTGCGCGATACGGGGGGATGGAGATACGCAGTATTTT. This sequence encodes CACAIRGDGDTQYF.

V usage is TRBV29-1 and J usage is TRBJ2-3, with TRBD1 matching 7 bases. Germline lookup yields CDR1 SQVTM and CDR2 ANQGSEA. There are 12 residues in the CDR3. Unmatched junction bases numbered 3, after V lost 4 bases and J lost 5 bases. The CDR3 here is CSVGGGKDTQYF. The CDR3 bases are TGCAGCGTTGGAGGGGGCAAAGATACGCAGTATTTT.

V is TRBV6-1 and J is TRBJ2-5; possibly TRBD1 for D (6 bases). The V end was cut by 7 bases, the J end by 2 bases, with 17 bases between. This CDR3 is built from 15 residues. The germline CDR1 and CDR2 sequences are MNHNS and SASEGT. Here the CDR3 DNA reads TGTGCCAGCACCGAAATGGACAGACCACAAGAGACCCAGTACTTC. It translates to CASTEMDRPQETQYF.

The gene calls are TRBV2 and TRBJ2-5, with D hard to call. CDR3 length equals 13 residues. Germline V gene data show CDR1 as SNHLY and CDR2 as FYNNEI. V was pared by 6 bases and J by 1 base, with 9 bases between. CDR3 in DNA: TGTGCCAGCAGGAATGACATCCAAGAGACCCAGTACTTC. As protein: CASRNDIQETQYF. Using reference TRBV2 and TRBJ2-5 for the parts outside the CDR3, the full variable domain is EPEVTQTPSHQVTQMGQEVILRCVPISNHLYFYWYRQILGQKVEFLVSFYNNEISEKSEIFDDQFSVERPDGSNFTLKIRSTKLEDSAMYFCASRNDIQETQYFGPGTRLLVL.

The chain uses TRBV6-5 and TRBJ1-2, with D perhaps TRBD1 (5 bases). Germline CDR1 MNHEY, CDR2 SVGAGI. Trimming took off 6 bases at V and 8 bases at J, with 13 bases between the two ends. This CDR3 is built from 12 residues. Written as DNA, the CDR3 is TGTGCCAGCAGCGCCGGGGGACGGGGCTACACCTTC. It codes for CASSAGGRGYTF.